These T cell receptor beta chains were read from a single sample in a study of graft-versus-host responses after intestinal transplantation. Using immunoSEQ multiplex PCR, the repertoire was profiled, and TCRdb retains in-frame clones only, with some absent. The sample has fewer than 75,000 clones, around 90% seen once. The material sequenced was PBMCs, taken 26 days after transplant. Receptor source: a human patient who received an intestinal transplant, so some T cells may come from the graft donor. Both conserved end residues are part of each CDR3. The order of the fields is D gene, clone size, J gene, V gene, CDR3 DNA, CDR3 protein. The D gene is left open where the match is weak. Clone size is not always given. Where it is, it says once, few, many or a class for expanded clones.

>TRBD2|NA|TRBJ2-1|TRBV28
TGTGCCAGCAGTTATCCCCCCGGGAGGGGGGATAATGAGCAGTTCTTC
CASSYPPGRGDNEQFF
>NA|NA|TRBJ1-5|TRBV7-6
TGTGCCAGCAGCCTTCCGGGTGATCAGCCCCAGCATTTT
CASSLPGDQPQHF
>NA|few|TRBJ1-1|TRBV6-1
TGTGCCAGCAGTGAAGTTGTTACAGTTGAAGCTTTCTTT
CASSEVVTVEAFF
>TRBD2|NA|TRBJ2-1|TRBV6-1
TGTGCCAGCAGTGATACGGGGGGAGGTTACAATGAGCAGTTCTTC
CASSDTGGGYNEQFF
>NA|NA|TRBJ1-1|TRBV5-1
TGCGCCAGCAGCTTGACCCAGGGAATGAACACTGAAGCTTTCTTT
CASSLTQGMNTEAFF
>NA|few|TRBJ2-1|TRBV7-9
TGTGCCAGCAGCCCCAGTTTGGGGAGCTCCTACAATGAGCAGTTCTTC
CASSPSLGSSYNEQFF
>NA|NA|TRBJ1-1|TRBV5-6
TGTGCCAGCAGCTTATTGACAGTTGAAGCTTTCTTT
CASSLLTVEAFF
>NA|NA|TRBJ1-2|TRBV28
TGTGCCAGCAGCTCCGGGACAAAGAACTATGGCTACACCTTC
CASSSGTKNYGYTF
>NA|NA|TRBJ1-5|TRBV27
TGTGCCAGCAGTTTGGGGGGTTATAGCAATCAGCCCCAGCATTTT
CASSLGGYSNQPQHF
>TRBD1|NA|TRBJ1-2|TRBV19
TGTGCCAGTAGTATAGCCGCCGGGACAGGGGGCGCGACGGGGTATGGCTACACCTTC
CASSIAAGTGGATGYGYTF